The next 23 T cell receptor beta chains were all read from a single sample in a study of T cells after yellow fever vaccination. TCRdb re-analysed the 5' RACE reads in MiXCR, keeping a single row per CDR3 protein. In the table there are some 350,000 distinct CDR3 sequences, about 4% of which are singletons. The material sequenced was PBMCs, taken 5 days after the yellow fever booster vaccination. Receptor source: a man in his late teens or twenties who received the YFV17D yellow fever vaccine.

This clonotype occurred many times. V gene TRBV20-1 combines with J gene TRBJ2-4; weak D call: TRBD2 (5 bases). Germline loops: CDR1 DFQATT, CDR2 SNEGSKA (reference sequence). The CDR3 runs to 13 residues. V was clipped by 7 bases and J by 8 bases, with 18 bases between them. CDR3 sequence (DNA): TGCAGTGTCGCGTCGGGGTGGGCAGACATTCAGTACTTC. It specifies CSVASGWADIQYF.

This clonotype was found many times. V usage is TRBV12-3 or TRBV12-4 and J usage is TRBJ1-3; D call uncertain. Deletions cut 4 bases from V and 1 base from J, with 8 bases between. The CDR3 is 14 residues long. CDR3 sequence (DNA): TGTGCCAGCAGTTCGACCTATTCTGGAAACACCATATATTTT. Translating gives CASSSTYSGNTIYF.

V gene TRBV2 combines with J gene TRBJ2-7, with 9 nucleotides matching TRBD1. Germline V lookup: CDR1 SNHLY, CDR2 FYNNEI. Trimming cost V 10 bases and J 3 bases; bases outside gene matches: 10. CDR3 length: 14 amino acids. The CDR3 loop is CATRRTGAFYEQYF. Written as DNA, the CDR3 is TGTGCCACCCGTCGGACAGGGGCGTTCTACGAGCAGTACTTC.

This chain joins TRBV7-9 and TRBJ2-3, with D possibly being TRBD2 (6 bases). The CDR3 covers 17 residues. CDR1 is SEHNR and CDR2 is FQNEAQ in the germline V gene (reference sequence). Trimming shortened V by 5 bases and J by 1 base, and 19 bases separated the two germline ends. The DNA of the CDR3 is TGTGCCAGCAGCCTCCCCCCTCTGGGACTCGGCACAGATACGCAGTATTTT. Amino acid sequence: CASSLPPLGLGTDTQYF. Supplemented by reference TRBV7-9 and TRBJ2-3, the full variable domain reads DTGVSQNPRHKITKRGQNVTFRCDPISEHNRLYWYRQTLGQGPEFLTYFQNEAQLEKSRLLSDRFSAERPKGSFSTLEIQRTEQGDSAMYLCASSLPPLGLGTDTQYFGPGTRLTVL.

This clonotype was observed a few times. The V call is TRBV18, the J call TRBJ2-7; 10 bases fit TRBD1. The germline V gene encodes CDR1 KGHSH and CDR2 LQKENI. V was clipped by 3 bases and J by 5 bases; unmatched bases: 10. CDR3 length equals 16 residues. The CDR3 region has the DNA TGTGCCAGCTCACCGTTTCCGGGACAGGGGCCCCACGAGCAGTACTTC. Translated, it gives CASSPFPGQGPHEQYF.

The V call is TRBV28, the J call TRBJ2-7; D is ambiguous. V lost 2 bases and J lost 7, with 12 bases in between. The CDR3 runs 13 residues. Germline V gene data show CDR1 as MDHEN and CDR2 as SYDVKM. CDR3 sequence: CASSLGSEWEQYF. Written as DNA, the CDR3 is TGTGCCAGCAGTTTAGGGTCGGAGTGGGAGCAGTACTTC. Full variable domain (outside the CDR3, taken from reference TRBV28 and TRBJ2-7): DVKVTQSSRYLVKRTGEKVFLECVQDMDHENMFWYRQDPGLGLRLIYFSYDVKMKEKGDIPEGYSVSREKKERFSLILESASTNQTSMYLCASSLGSEWEQYFGPGTRLTVT.

The genes are TRBV9 and TRBJ2-5; unclear D gene. V was shortened by 5 bases and J by 4 bases, with 18 bases between the two germline ends. The CDR3 spans 15 residues. Germline V gene lookup returns CDR1 SGDLS and CDR2 YYNGEE. The CDR3, as DNA: TGTGCCAGCAGTGCCCGGGTGGGGTGGGGAGAGACCCAGTACTTC. This translates into CASSARVGWGETQYF. Looking up the rest from reference TRBV9 and TRBJ2-5 gives the full variable domain: DSGVTQTPKHLITATGQRVTLRCSPRSGDLSVYWYQQSLDQGLQFLIQYYNGEERAKGNILERFSAQQFPDLHSELNLSSLELGDSALYFCASSARVGWGETQYFGPGTRLLVL.

In its sample, this clonotype was seen many times. J is TRBJ2-5 and V is TRBV7-9, with 10 bases aligning to TRBD1. This CDR3 is built from 14 residues. Germline V gene lookup returns CDR1 SEHNR and CDR2 FQNEAQ (reference sequence). V shed 5 bases and J 4 bases; nucleotides not matched to a gene: 4. CDR3 residues: CASSPRQGAETQYF. The CDR3, as DNA: TGTGCCAGCAGCCCGCGACAGGGGGCAGAGACCCAGTACTTC.

This sequence joins TRBV5-1 and TRBJ1-1; D uncertain. The CDR3 covers 16 residues. Trimming took off 0 bases at V and 5 bases at J, with 17 bases between the two ends. Germline V lookup: CDR1 SGHRS, CDR2 YFSETQ. CDR3 protein: CASSLALRPPGTEAFF. The CDR3 coding sequence is TGCGCCAGCAGCTTGGCCCTCCGCCCCCCCGGGACTGAAGCTTTCTTT.

V is TRBV24-1 and J is TRBJ2-3, with TRBD2 matching 7 bases. The CDR3 loop spans 15 amino acids. J was trimmed by 2 bases and V by 4 bases; bases with no gene match: 5. Germline-derived CDR1 and CDR2 are KGHDR and SFDVKD. The DNA for the CDR3 is TGTGCCACCAGTGAATTCGGGACTACCACAGATACGCAGTATTTT. It yields the protein CATSEFGTTTDTQYF.

This clonotype was observed many times. V gene TRBV7-9 combines with J gene TRBJ2-3, with D possibly being TRBD2 (5 bases). The germline V gene encodes CDR1 SEHNR and CDR2 FQNEAQ (reference sequence). The CDR3 covers 15 residues. V lost 1 base to trimming and J lost 7 bases, with 15 bases between them. CDR3 in amino acids: CASSLELAPRNTQYF. Written as DNA, the CDR3 is TGTGCCAGCAGCTTAGAGCTAGCCCCCCGGAATACGCAGTATTTT.

This clonotype was seen a handful of times. The chain links TRBV12-3 or TRBV12-4 to TRBJ2-1; 7 positions agree with TRBD2. The CDR3 totals 16 residues. The junction had 11 bases not matched to a gene; V was cut back by 3 bases and J by 6 bases. The CDR3, as DNA: TGTGCCAGCAGTTTTGCGGCGTGGGGGGGAGTCAATGAGCAGTTCTTC. Protein sequence: CASSFAAWGGVNEQFF.

This clonotype was picked up many times. The CDR3 spells CASSSRTSSSSYNEQFF. The CDR3 DNA reads as TGTGCCAGCAGTTCGAGGACTTCATCAAGCTCCTACAATGAGCAGTTCTTC. V and J are TRBV6-6 and TRBJ2-1; maybe TRBD2 (5 bases). The ends were cut back, 4 bases at V and 0 bases at J, with 16 bases in the middle. The CDR3 contains 17 residues. Germline lookup yields CDR1 MNHNY and CDR2 SVGAGI (reference sequence).

The gene calls are TRBV29-1 and TRBJ2-7; the D call may be TRBD1 or TRBD2 (6 bases each). The V and J ends lost 4 bases and 5 bases respectively, with 12 bases between them. The germline V gene has CDR1 SQVTM and CDR2 ANQGSEA. This CDR3 is 12 amino acids long. CDR3 region: CSVVGGIHEQYF. The CDR3 coding sequence is TGCAGCGTTGTAGGGGGGATCCACGAGCAGTACTTC.

The chain uses TRBV7-8 and TRBJ2-3; D is perhaps TRBD2 (6 bases). V was trimmed by 0 bases and J by 13 bases, leaving 14 bases between them. The CDR3 spans 13 residues. The germline CDR1 and CDR2 sequences are SGHVS and FQNEAQ. Here the CDR3 DNA reads TGTGCCAGCAGCTTAGCGCGGGGCGGGGAGGAGTATTTT. This encodes CASSLARGGEEYF.

The chain uses TRBV7-9 and TRBJ2-1; 7 bases line up with TRBD1. Germline V gene sequence: CDR1 SEHNR, CDR2 FQNEAQ (reference sequence). There are 14 residues in the CDR3. Germline trimming cut 4 bases from V and 4 bases from J; bases unmatched to any gene: 4. Here the CDR3 DNA reads TGTGCCAGCAGCTCATTACAGGGGTACAATGAGCAGTTCTTC. Amino acids: CASSSLQGYNEQFF.

In its sample, this clonotype was seen a few times. This chain joins TRBV6-4 and TRBJ1-1, with D hard to call. The CDR3 consists of 14 residues. Deletions cut 5 bases from V and 4 bases from J, with 14 bases between. CDR1 and CDR2 from the germline V gene are MRHNA and SNTAGT. CDR3 in amino acids: CASSREEGVTEAFF. CDR3 DNA: TGTGCCAGCAGTCGAGAAGAGGGAGTCACTGAAGCTTTCTTT.

Ten or more counts support this clonotype. The chain combines TRBV7-9 with TRBJ2-7; perhaps TRBD2 as D (6 bases). Per germline, CDR1 SEHNR and CDR2 FQNEAQ (reference sequence). There are 17 residues in the CDR3. V was trimmed by 4 bases and J by 2 bases, leaving 21 bases between them. The chain's CDR3 is CASSSVRAGRKAYEQYF. CDR3 bases: TGTGCCAGCAGCTCAGTGAGGGCGGGACGAAAGGCCTACGAGCAGTACTTC.

Ten or more counts support this clonotype. V usage is TRBV4-1 and J usage is TRBJ1-6; TRBD1 might be the D (6 bases). Trimming cost V 3 bases and J 7 bases, with 16 bases left between them. The CDR3 extends over 16 amino acids. In germline, CDR1 is MGHRA, CDR2 YSYEKL. CDR3 DNA sequence: TGCGCCAGCAGCCAGAGCGGGGGGCTAGTGAATTCACCCCTCCACTTT. This codes for CASSQSGGLVNSPLHF.

This clonotype turned up a few times. The rearrangement links TRBV4-1 to TRBJ2-7, with D perhaps TRBD1 or TRBD2 (5 bases each). Germline V gene data show CDR1 as MGHRA and CDR2 as YSYEKL. V dropped 1 base and J dropped 2 bases, with 12 bases sitting between them. CDR3 length equals 15 residues. CDR3 in amino acids: CASSQGPGPTYEQYV. The CDR3 DNA reads TGCGCCAGCAGCCAAGGACCGGGGCCAACCTACGAGCAGTACGTC.

This clonotype appeared many times. The rearrangement links TRBV5-1 to TRBJ2-5; D gene ambiguous. V gave up 0 bases and J gave up 9 bases, with 15 bases separating them. Germline CDR1 SGHRS, CDR2 YFSETQ. The CDR3 has 14 amino acids. CDR3 amino acids: CASSLGWARVSQYF. Here the CDR3 DNA reads TGCGCCAGCAGCTTGGGATGGGCCCGGGTTTCCCAGTACTTC.

The rearrangement links TRBV15 to TRBJ2-5, with D maybe TRBD2 (6 bases). V was cut by 4 bases and J by 5 bases, with 11 bases left in between. Germline V gene data show CDR1 as LNHNV and CDR2 as YYDKDF (reference sequence). The CDR3 is 13 residues long. CDR3 residues: CATSNRGFETQYF. In nucleotides, the CDR3 is TGTGCCACCAGCAACCGGGGGTTTGAGACCCAGTACTTC.

The V call is TRBV4-3, the J call TRBJ2-7; a possible D gene is TRBD1 (6 bases). The germline gives CDR1 LGHNA, CDR2 YSLEER. V lost 1 base, J lost 7 bases, and 17 bases lay in between. The CDR3 is made up of 15 amino acids. The CDR3 loop reads CASSQANGQSWEQYF. The DNA of the CDR3 is TGCGCCAGCAGCCAAGCTAACGGACAGTCTTGGGAGCAGTACTTC.